These 22 T cell receptor beta chains share one sample of origin, sequenced in a study of control samples from healthy donors and cancer patients. Repertoires were generated with immunoSEQ multiplex PCR, while TCRdb's copy carries only in-frame clones and drops some. This table has approximately 150,000 clones, under 96% appearing once. The sample was blood. These receptors were obtained from a woman in her 30s in good health.

This sequence joins TRBV6-1 and TRBJ1-4; the match to TRBD1 covers 9 bases. J lost 8 bases, V lost 0 bases, and 7 bases had no gene match. Looked up from germline, CDR1 is MNHNS and CDR2 is SASEGT. This CDR3 region has 16 residues. The CDR3 sequence is CASSEALGTGREKLFF. The DNA for the CDR3 is TGTGCCAGCAGTGAAGCGCTGGGGACAGGGCGGGAAAAACTGTTTTTT.

The V gene is TRBV6-6, the J gene TRBJ1-4, with TRBD1 matching over 7 bases. J was trimmed by 3 bases and V by 8 bases; bases with no gene match: 9. Germline CDR1 MNHNY, CDR2 SVGAGI (reference sequence). The CDR3 is 15 amino acids. The chain's CDR3 is CASCRSGTANEKLFF. The DNA of the CDR3 is TGTGCCAGCTGCAGATCCGGGACAGCTAATGAAAAACTGTTTTTT.

The genes are TRBV7-2 and TRBJ2-3; D possibly corresponds to TRBD2 (5 bases). Germline V gives CDR1 SGHTA, CDR2 FQGNSA. The CDR3 loop spans 13 amino acids. Trimming removed 0 bases at V and 11 bases at J, with 12 bases between. CDR3 region: CASSLAAAREQYF. The CDR3 nucleotides are TGTGCCAGCAGCTTAGCGGCTGCGAGGGAGCAGTATTTT.

This chain links TRBV28 with TRBJ2-2, with D possibly matching TRBD2 (5 bases). The germline gives CDR1 MDHEN, CDR2 SYDVKM. Trimming removed 3 bases at V and 4 bases at J, with 12 bases between. This CDR3 is 15 amino acids long. The CDR3 nucleotides are TGTGCCAGCAGTTTCGGAGGATTGGGCACCGGGGAGCTGTTTTTT. Protein sequence: CASSFGGLGTGELFF.

This chain uses TRBV5-1 with TRBJ2-3, with D perhaps assigned TRBD1 or TRBD2 (6 bases each). Trimming shortened V by 4 bases and J by 4 bases, and 16 bases separated the two germline ends. Germline CDR1 reads SGHRS; CDR2 reads YFSETQ. The CDR3 is 15 amino acids. This CDR3 reads CASSLRPGAPDTQYF. CDR3 coding DNA: TGCGCCAGCAGCCTTAGGCCGGGGGCCCCAGATACGCAGTATTTT.

The chain combines TRBV5-1 with TRBJ1-6; D is ambiguous. The V gene lost 4 bases and the J gene lost 4 bases, with 12 bases spanning the gap. This CDR3 spans 15 amino acids. Germline V CDR1 and CDR2: SGHRS, YFSETQ. The CDR3 sequence: CASSPKLGYNSPLHF. DNA for the CDR3: TGCGCCAGCAGCCCGAAGTTGGGTTATAATTCACCCCTCCACTTT.

The chain couples TRBV28 to TRBJ1-5, with TRBD1 matching over 7 bases. Germline assignment: CDR1 MDHEN and CDR2 SYDVKM. V lost 6 bases and J lost 4; bases outside the gene matches: 12. The CDR3 has 16 residues. In DNA, the CDR3 is TGTGCCAGCAGCCACACCCCGGGACAGTGGAATCAGCCCCAGCATTTT. Its translation is CASSHTPGQWNQPQHF.

J is TRBJ1-4 and V is TRBV5-4, with TRBD1 identical over 7 bases. Germline assignment: CDR1 SGHNT and CDR2 YYREEE (reference sequence). With 3 bases clipped from V and 4 bases from J, the junction kept 3 bases outside the gene matches. The CDR3 has 14 residues. For the CDR3, the DNA is TGTGCCAGCAGCTCGGGACAGTTTAATGAAAAACTGTTTTTT. Amino acid sequence: CASSSGQFNEKLFF.

The chain carries TRBV7-3 and TRBJ2-1, with D perhaps matching TRBD1 or TRBD2 (5 bases each). Deletions cut 5 bases from V and 6 bases from J, with 11 bases between. The CDR3 is made up of 13 amino acids. Germline-derived CDR1 and CDR2 are SGHTA and FQGTGA. The CDR3 DNA follows: TGTGCCAGCAGCAACGGGGCGGGCAATGAGCAGTTCTTC. It encodes CASSNGAGNEQFF.

The V call is TRBV7-3, the J call TRBJ2-3; a weak D match, TRBD1 (6 bases). The CDR3 contains 15 residues. The germline V and J ends were trimmed by 5 bases and 5 bases, with 17 bases remaining between them. Germline CDR1 reads SGHTA; CDR2 reads FQGTGA. The CDR3 is CASSTVGAQQDTQYF. CDR3 coding DNA: TGTGCCAGCAGCACAGTGGGGGCCCAGCAAGATACGCAGTATTTT.

The chain combines TRBV5-1 with TRBJ2-3; the D gene is possibly TRBD2 (7 bases). CDR1 and CDR2 from the germline V gene are SGHRS and YFSETQ. The CDR3 consists of 14 residues. The V gene lost 6 bases and the J gene lost 3 bases, with 14 bases spanning the gap. DNA for the CDR3: TGCGCCAGCAAGGGGGGGGCCTTTACAGATACGCAGTATTTT. Translation: CASKGGAFTDTQYF.

The rearrangement joins TRBV4-2 to TRBJ2-3; D remains ambiguous. CDR1 LGHNA and CDR2 YNFKEQ come from the germline V gene. V lost 0 bases and J 2 bases, leaving 6 bases between the germline ends. The CDR3 has 14 amino acids. CDR3 protein: CASSQDHYTDTQYF. The CDR3 nucleotides read TGTGCCAGCAGCCAAGATCACTACACAGATACGCAGTATTTT.

V and J are TRBV6-5 and TRBJ2-1, with 7 bases matching TRBD2. Germline assignment: CDR1 MNHEY and CDR2 SVGAGI. The CDR3 sequence is 15 residues long. With V trimmed by 0 bases and J by 8 bases, 7 bases remained unmatched. The DNA for the CDR3 is TGTGCCAGCAGTTACTCCCGGGGGGAGTTGGATGAGCAGTTCTTC. Translated: CASSYSRGELDEQFF.

The V and J genes are TRBV29-1 and TRBJ2-3; a possible D gene is TRBD1 (6 bases). Trimming removed 4 bases at V and 1 base at J, with 15 bases between. The CDR3 runs 15 residues. Germline V CDR1 and CDR2: SQVTM, ANQGSEA. The CDR3 is CSVGNRAVGTDTQYF. The CDR3 region has the DNA TGCAGCGTTGGGAACAGGGCAGTGGGCACAGATACGCAGTATTTT.

The rearrangement uses TRBV3-1 (or the pseudogene TRBV3-2) and TRBJ2-2, with D tentatively TRBD1 (7 bases). Germline CDR1 reads LGHDT; CDR2 reads YNNKEL (reference sequence). This CDR3 has 18 residues. V gave up 3 bases and J gave up 1 base, with 18 bases separating them. CDR3 sequence reads: CASSHPIRRGRNTGELFF. The CDR3 DNA sequence: TGTGCCAGCAGCCACCCGATTCGGAGGGGGCGGAACACCGGGGAGCTGTTTTTT.

This chain links TRBV4-1 with TRBJ2-7; 9 positions agree with TRBD2. The CDR3 runs to 15 residues. The germline gives CDR1 MGHRA, CDR2 YSYEKL. Trimming at V came to 0 bases and at J to 2 bases, leaving 2 bases not matched to a gene. The CDR3 coding sequence is TGCGCCAGCAGCCAAGATCCTAGCGGGGCCTACGAGCAGTACTTC. Translated, it gives CASSQDPSGAYEQYF.

The V call is TRBV21-1, the J call TRBJ2-2; whether TRBD2, the table's D call, matches the DNA was not checked. TRBV21-1 is tagged as a pseudogene. This CDR3 has 19 amino acids. The CDR3 sequence is CASSKPGLAGLTVIGELFF. The CDR3 DNA reads TGTGCCAGCAGCAAACCGGGACTAGCGGGACTAACTGTTATCGGGGAGCTGTTTTTT.

This sequence joins TRBV30 and TRBJ1-3; 9 bases fit TRBD1. This CDR3 contains 20 residues. The germline gives CDR1 GTSNPN, CDR2 SVGIG (reference sequence). The V segment lost 0 bases and the J segment 0 bases; nucleotides outside the gene matches: 15. In nucleotides, the CDR3 is TGTGCCTGGAGTGTACAGGGACAGGGTCTAGTCTCCAGCTCTGGAAACACCATATATTTT. This encodes CAWSVQGQGLVSSSGNTIYF.

V gene TRBV5-4 combines with J gene TRBJ1-1, with unresolved D. Germline values: CDR1 SGHNT, CDR2 YYREEE (reference sequence). V lost 3 bases, J lost 7 bases, and 13 bases lay in between. The length of the CDR3 is 13 residues. In DNA form, the CDR3 reads TGTGCCAGCAGCTACCAAGGAGGGAGTGAAGCTTTCTTT. Encoded protein: CASSYQGGSEAFF.

J is TRBJ2-5 and V is TRBV5-4; D may be TRBD2 (6 bases). V was shortened by 4 bases and J by 1 base, with 11 bases between the two germline ends. The CDR3 runs to 14 residues. Germline assignment: CDR1 SGHNT and CDR2 YYREEE (reference sequence). The CDR3: CASSVGTAQETQYF. The CDR3, as DNA: TGTGCCAGCAGCGTTGGGACTGCCCAAGAGACCCAGTACTTC. The full variable domain, with the rest looked up from reference TRBV5-4 and TRBJ2-5, is ETGVTQSPTHLIKTRGQQVTLRCSSQSGHNTVSWYQQALGQGPQFIFQYYREEENGRGNFPPRFSGLQFPNYSSELNVNALELDDSALYLCASSVGTAQETQYFGPGTRLLVL.

This clone was counted once. V is TRBV19 and J is TRBJ2-3, with 7 positions matching TRBD2. V trimming: 7 bases; J trimming: 2 bases; junction bases outside the gene matches: 6. CDR1 is LNHDA and CDR2 is SQIVND in the germline V gene (reference sequence). CDR3 length: 14 amino acids. The CDR3 coding sequence is TGTGCCAGTACCCTGGGACTAAACACAGATACGCAGTATTTT. The encoded protein is CASTLGLNTDTQYF.

The chain uses TRBV27 and TRBJ1-1; D unresolved. This CDR3 spans 15 amino acids. Per the germline V gene, CDR1 is MNHEY and CDR2 is SMNVEV (reference sequence). V was cut by 3 bases and J by 5 bases, with 16 bases left in between. DNA of the CDR3: TGTGCCAGCAGTTTCTCGAGAACCGTGTCGACTGAAGCTTTCTTT. This codes for CASSFSRTVSTEAFF.